This is a list of T cell receptor beta chains from one sample in a study of T-cell reconstitution after alpha-beta-depleted transplantation in children. One entry per CDR3 protein, called by TCRdb with MiXCR from the PCR reads. The sample lists about 900,000 distinct CDR3 sequences, roughly 29% occurring once. The material was PBMCs, mostly from graft donor cells, obtained 360 days after TCRalphabeta/CD19-depleted stem cell transplant. The source of these receptors is a boy in the first two years of life who had a stem cell transplant for SCID, so the T cells may come from the graft donor. Both conserved end residues are part of each CDR3. D genes are given only for firm matches. For some rows the clone size is stated as once, few or many, or as a class when expanded; others skip it.

>TRBJ1-2|-|TRBV7-2|TRBD1
CASSLFTTGVYGYTF
TGTGCCAGCAGCTTATTCACGACAGGGGTATATGGCTACACCTTC
>TRBJ2-5|-|TRBV5-1|-
CASSGGTGGETQYF
TGCGCCAGCAGCGGTGGGACCGGGGGAGAGACCCAGTACTTC
>TRBJ1-2|-|TRBV15|TRBD1
CATSRDPTGTYGYTF
TGTGCCACCAGCAGAGACCCGACAGGGACATATGGCTACACCTTC
>TRBJ2-5|-|TRBV30|-
CAWGVGETQYF
TGTGCCTGGGGGGTGGGAGAGACCCAGTACTTC
>TRBJ2-7|-|TRBV2|TRBD1
CASSEARTGGWYEQYF
TGTGCCAGCAGTGAAGCTAGGACAGGGGGCTGGTACGAGCAGTACTTC
>TRBJ2-5|-|TRBV5-1|-
CASSFYGIQETQYF
TGCGCCAGCAGCTTCTACGGTATCCAAGAGACCCAGTACTTC
>TRBJ2-3|-|TRBV20-1|-
CSASKTAYTDTQYF
TGCAGTGCTAGCAAGACAGCGTACACAGATACGCAGTATTTT
>TRBJ2-3|-|TRBV10-3|TRBD2
CAIRGGTSTDTQYF
TGTGCCATCAGGGGGGGGACTAGCACAGATACGCAGTATTTT
>TRBJ1-2|few|TRBV20-1|-
CSARDGGVHGYTF
TGCAGTGCTAGAGATGGGGGAGTCCATGGCTACACCTTC
>TRBJ2-7|-|TRBV7-9|-
CASSPPTGSYEQYF
TGTGCCAGCAGCCCCCCTACAGGGTCCTACGAGCAGTACTTC
>TRBJ2-7|many|TRBV20-1|TRBD2
CSARTSYEQYF
TGCAGTGCTCGGACTAGCTACGAGCAGTACTTC
>TRBJ2-1|few|TRBV7-9|-
CASSLDRPAWEQFF
TGTGCCAGCAGCTTAGACCGCCCGGCATGGGAGCAGTTCTTC
>TRBJ2-4|-|TRBV4-2|-
CASSPGGENIQYF
TGTGCCAGCAGCCCCGGGGGTGAGAACATTCAGTACTTC